The next 18 T cell receptor beta chains were all read from a single sample in a study of shared clonotypes between healthy human individuals. The table came from immunoSEQ multiplex PCR; TCRdb's copy has only in-frame clones and leaves some out. The sample includes a few million clones, roughly 90% seen only once; the top ten take 0.3% to 0.45%. The sample was naive CD4+ T cells from PBMCs. Subset reported: CD45RA+ positively selected. The receptors were gathered from a man aged 18-30 years in good health. Some clones in this sample may be carry-over from other donors' samples.

The genes are TRBV30 and TRBJ2-2, with D perhaps matching TRBD1 (5 bases). Between the trimmed V and J ends, which lost 2 bases and 2 bases, there was a span of 9 bases. The CDR3 runs to 14 residues. From germline, CDR1 is GTSNPN and CDR2 SVGIG (reference sequence). The CDR3 nucleotides are TGTGCCTGGAGTAGGACAAGAAACACCGGGGAGCTGTTTTTT. Translation: CAWSRTRNTGELFF.

This clone was observed once. The chain combines TRBV28 with TRBJ2-2; maybe TRBD1 (7 bases). Trimming stripped 8 bases from V and 4 bases from J, with 14 bases between. CDR1 and CDR2 from the germline V gene are MDHEN and SYDVKM. The CDR3 has 14 amino acids. CDR3 amino acids: CASGTEGLTGELFF. CDR3 DNA: TGTGCCAGCGGGACAGAGGGACTCACCGGGGAGCTGTTTTTT.

The chain has TRBV5-4 and TRBJ2-6, with D hard to call. The V end lost 0 bases, the J end lost 2 bases, and 12 bases lay between the germline ends. The CDR3 sequence is 17 residues long. Germline V gene sequence: CDR1 SGHNT, CDR2 YYREEE (reference sequence). CDR3 in amino acids: CASSLGGPPAGANVLTF. The CDR3 DNA reads TGTGCCAGCAGCTTGGGAGGCCCCCCGGCTGGGGCCAACGTCCTGACTTTC.

This clone came up once. This chain uses TRBV6-1 with TRBJ1-4, with no clear D. Trimming cost V 10 bases and J 0 bases, with 15 bases left between them. Germline CDR1 MNHNS, CDR2 SASEGT. This CDR3 is 15 amino acids long. CDR3 in DNA: TGTGCCACGACCCCTTGGATTGCAACTAATGAAAAACTGTTTTTT. Protein sequence: CATTPWIATNEKLFF.

This clone showed up just once. J is TRBJ1-5 and V is TRBV5-5, with TRBD1 identical over 8 bases. With V trimmed by 5 bases and J by 0 bases, 4 bases remained unmatched. The CDR3 is made up of 15 amino acids. The germline gives CDR1 SGHKS, CDR2 YYEKEE (reference sequence). CDR3 sequence (DNA): TGTGCCAGCAGGAAGACAGGGGCTAGCAATCAGCCCCAGCATTTT. Encoded protein: CASRKTGASNQPQHF.

The chain joins TRBV19 to TRBJ1-2, with a weak D call TRBD1 (5 bases). Germline V gives CDR1 LNHDA, CDR2 SQIVND (reference sequence). Trimming stripped 4 bases from V and 4 bases from J, with 13 bases between. This CDR3 is 14 amino acids long. The CDR3 spells CASSTLLTAYGYTF. CDR3 in DNA: TGTGCCAGTAGTACCCTACTGACAGCCTATGGCTACACCTTC.

The chain couples TRBV11-3 to TRBJ2-2; 7 nucleotides match TRBD1. The CDR3 totals 16 residues. Trimming removed 1 base from V and 2 bases from J; junction bases left unmatched: 4. From germline, CDR1 is SGHNT and CDR2 YENEEA. The CDR3 is CASSLGGGSNTGELFF. The CDR3 region has the DNA TGTGCCAGCAGCTTAGGAGGGGGCTCAAACACCGGGGAGCTGTTTTTT.

The chain is built from TRBV11-2 and TRBJ2-1; 10 bases agree with TRBD1. Germline lookup yields CDR1 SGHAT and CDR2 FQNNGV. J lost 4 bases, V lost 4 bases, and 7 bases had no gene match. The CDR3 runs 16 residues. The CDR3 DNA sequence: TGTGCCAGCAGCTCCCAAGGACAGGGGGTTTACAATGAGCAGTTCTTC. Its translation is CASSSQGQGVYNEQFF.

J is TRBJ2-5 and V is TRBV19; TRBD1 agrees at 8 bases. The CDR3 totals 16 residues. Trimming cost V 5 bases and J 3 bases; bases outside gene matches: 11. CDR1 LNHDA and CDR2 SQIVND come from the germline V gene (reference sequence). The CDR3 DNA reads as TGTGCCAGTAGTCAAGGACAGGGCAGATTCGAAGAGACCCAGTACTTC. It codes for CASSQGQGRFEETQYF.

The chain couples TRBV2 to TRBJ1-1, with 7 bases that match TRBD1. CDR1 and CDR2 from the germline V gene are SNHLY and FYNNEI. The CDR3 totals 14 residues. The J segment lost 1 base and the V segment lost 5 bases, leaving 4 bases of the junction unmatched. CDR3 protein: CASSRRTGNTEAFF. CDR3 DNA sequence: TGTGCCAGCAGTAGGAGGACAGGGAACACTGAAGCTTTCTTT.

This chain joins TRBV28 and TRBJ2-2, with D perhaps matching TRBD2 (5 bases). There are 12 residues in the CDR3. Trimming took 3 bases from V and 8 from J, leaving 7 bases between them. Germline CDR1 is MDHEN and CDR2 is SYDVKM. The CDR3, as DNA: TGTGCCAGCAGTTTCAGGACTGGGGAGCTGTTTTTT. Translating it yields CASSFRTGELFF.

V and J are TRBV7-8 and TRBJ2-5; the D gene is possibly TRBD1 (5 bases). The CDR3 totals 14 residues. Looked up from germline, CDR1 is SGHVS and CDR2 is FQNEAQ. The ends were cut back, 2 bases at V and 4 bases at J, with 11 bases in the middle. The CDR3 loop reads CASSLLGARETQYF. The CDR3 DNA sequence: TGTGCCAGCAGCTTATTAGGGGCTCGAGAGACCCAGTACTTC.

V usage is TRBV5-1 and J usage is TRBJ2-3; 15 nucleotides match TRBD2. V shed 7 bases and J 5 bases; nucleotides not matched to a gene: 5. From germline, CDR1 is SGHRS and CDR2 YFSETQ. The CDR3 spans 15 residues. Written as DNA, the CDR3 is TGCGCCAGCTATCAGGGACTAGCGGGAGGAGATACGCAGTATTTT. Residues: CASYQGLAGGDTQYF.

The CDR3 is CASSPRRGEQYF. The CDR3 region has the DNA TGTGCCAGCTCACCACGTCGGGGCGAGCAGTACTTC. The chain has TRBV18 and TRBJ2-7, with a tentative D call TRBD2 (5 bases). The germline CDR1 and CDR2 sequences are KGHSH and LQKENI. Trimming stripped 1 base from V and 6 bases from J, with 7 bases between. The CDR3 is made up of 12 amino acids.

The chain has TRBV19 and TRBJ1-2; 9 nucleotides agree with TRBD1. Germline CDR1 reads LNHDA; CDR2 reads SQIVND (reference sequence). The V and J ends lost 4 bases and 2 bases, in that order; junction bases with no gene match: 2. CDR3 length: 14 residues. Here the CDR3 reads CASSKGQGNYGYTF. The CDR3 DNA sequence: TGTGCCAGTAGTAAGGGACAGGGCAACTATGGCTACACCTTC.

This rearrangement joins TRBV11-2 to TRBJ2-7, with D hard to call. Trimming took off 5 bases at V and 0 bases at J, with 11 bases between the two ends. Germline loops: CDR1 SGHAT, CDR2 FQNNGV. This CDR3 comprises 14 residues. The CDR3 spells CASSSSGTSYEQYF. DNA of the CDR3: TGTGCCAGCAGCAGTTCAGGTACCTCCTACGAGCAGTACTTC.

Comments on this clone: Other DNA sequences in the sample encode the same CDR3. The rearrangement joins TRBV6-5 to TRBJ1-1, with unresolved D. V was cut by 2 bases and J by 4 bases, with 8 bases left in between. The V gene's germline CDR1 is MNHEY and CDR2 SVGAGI. The length of the CDR3 is 13 residues. The CDR3 DNA follows: TGTGCCAGCAGTTACGGCGCGGGCACTGAAGCTTTCTTT. Protein product: CASSYGAGTEAFF.

This clone has a handful of counts. The rearrangement links TRBV14 to TRBJ1-1, with TRBD1 as a possible D gene (6 bases). V was cut by 4 bases and J by 11 bases, with 14 bases left in between. Germline V gene sequence: CDR1 SGHDN, CDR2 FVKESK. The CDR3 is 12 residues long. CDR3 residues: CASSRVTGMAFF. DNA of the CDR3: TGTGCCAGCAGCCGAGTGACAGGAATGGCTTTCTTT.